This is a list of T cell receptor beta chains from one sample in a study of regulatory T cells in long-lasting Graves disease. In TCRdb, the multiplex PCR reads were re-called with MiXCR into one record per CDR3 protein. This table has roughly 350,000 distinct CDR3 sequences, 16% appearing once. These data also featured in a second study, about T cells in Graves' hyperthyroidism and ophthalmopathy.

The sample consisted of peripheral blood mononuclear cells (PBMCs), taken at new diagnosis, from a patient treated with antithyroid drugs. The receptors originated from a man between 40 and 49 years old with Graves disease. The CDR3 runs from the conserved cysteine through the conserved F or W.

j_call	v_call	cdr3_aa
TRBJ2-5	TRBV29-1	CSVFRDKETQYF
TRBJ2-5	TRBV6-1	CASRPSGTLYAAQYF
TRBJ2-1	TRBV5-1	CASSLGDDYRFSYNEQFF
TRBJ2-6	TRBV30	CAGRELKGDSGANVLTF
TRBJ2-3	TRBV12-3/TRBV12-4	CASSSRHRGTDTQYF
TRBJ2-2	TRBV3-1	CASSQPTGRGELFF
TRBJ2-7	TRBV4-1	CASSQPTGFEQYF
TRBJ1-1	TRBV19	CASRQKPANTEAFF
TRBJ1-4	TRBV29-1	CSVARDRGEKLFF
TRBJ1-1	TRBV30	CAWRRGYPNAEAFF
TRBJ2-7	TRBV13	CASSFTGGGAYEQYF
TRBJ2-3	TRBV7-3	CASSLTGLSTDTQYF
TRBJ2-3	TRBV2	CASNRLAGGREYF
TRBJ2-2	TRBV6-1	CASRLYRGTGELFF
TRBJ1-5	TRBV18	CASSLSQGGNQPQHF
TRBJ2-1	TRBV7-6	CASSLGARYSYNEQFF
TRBJ2-5	TRBV28	CASSYREPQETQYF
TRBJ1-1	TRBV2	CASSDFRLSMNTEAFF
TRBJ2-2	TRBV24-1	CATRSGGRGTGELFF
TRBJ2-4	TRBV7-9	CASSPSGGHGKNIQYF
TRBJ2-1	TRBV7-6	CASSLAAPGLAGANNEQFF